This T cell receptor beta chain is from a study of T-cell memory formation after mild COVID-19. This clonotype was seen a few times. MiXCR was run by TCRdb on the 5' RACE reads, yielding one entry per CDR3 protein. The sample holds a few hundred thousand distinct CDR3 sequences, 20% to 25% seen once. The CDR3 is made up of 16 amino acids. Per the germline V gene, CDR1 is SGHNT and CDR2 is YYREEE (reference sequence). Trimming took 4 bases from V and 5 from J, leaving 19 bases between them. Specimen: PBMCs or a T cell subset sorted from them (not recorded which). V is TRBV5-4 and J is TRBJ2-1, with a tentative D call TRBD2 (5 bases). The receptor was derived from a man between 18 and 29 years old who had mild COVID-19 (a few samples of this study predate the infection). Cell type and time point are not known. CDR3 bases: TGTGCCAGCAGCCGGAGGCGGCTAGTGGTAGACAATGAGCAGTTCTTC. This translates into CASSRRRLVVDNEQFF.